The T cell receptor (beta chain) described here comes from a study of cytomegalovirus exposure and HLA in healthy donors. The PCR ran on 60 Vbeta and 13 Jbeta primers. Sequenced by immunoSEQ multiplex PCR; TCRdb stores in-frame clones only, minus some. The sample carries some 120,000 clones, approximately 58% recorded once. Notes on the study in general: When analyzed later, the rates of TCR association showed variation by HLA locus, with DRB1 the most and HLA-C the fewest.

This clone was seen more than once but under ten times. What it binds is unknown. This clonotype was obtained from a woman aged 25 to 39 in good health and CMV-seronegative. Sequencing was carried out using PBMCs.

CDR3 protein: CASSWGTVMNTEAFF. CDR3 sequence (DNA): TGTGCCAGCAGCTGGGGGACAGTGATGAACACTGAAGCTTTCTTT. The chain links TRBV5-6 to TRBJ1-1; 7 positions match TRBD1. The ends lost 3 bases at V and 0 bases at J; junction bases unmatched: 5. Looked up from germline, CDR1 is SGHDT and CDR2 is YYEEEE. CDR3 length: 15 residues.